The rows below give T cell receptor beta chains drawn from one sample of a study of PD-L1 blockade in urothelial cancer. Libraries were prepared by immunoSEQ multiplex PCR; TCRdb keeps only in-frame clonotypes and omits some of them. Found here are approximately 79,000 clones, 87% of them singletons; the top ten hold around 5.3%. Sequencing used PBMCs, obtained around atezolizumab (anti-PD-L1) treatment. The receptors were sampled from a woman in her sixties or seventies with urothelial cancer. Both conserved end residues are part of each CDR3. D genes are given only for firm matches. The size of a clone is reported for some rows only, either as once, few or many, or as a class for expanded clones.

v_gene	abundance	j_gene	d_gene	CDR3aa	CDR3nt
TRBV10-3	-	TRBJ2-7	TRBD2	CAIQAWAGGVSFDEQYF	TGTGCCATCCAAGCTTGGGCGGGAGGCGTCTCGTTTGACGAGCAGTACTTC
TRBV6-1	-	TRBJ2-7	-	CASSPLWGEYEQYF	TGTGCCAGCAGCCCCCTGTGGGGGGAGTACGAGCAGTACTTC
TRBV5-5	-	TRBJ2-3	TRBD2	CASSTTSGGANTQYF	TGTGCCAGCAGCACAACTAGCGGGGGGGCAAATACGCAGTATTTT
TRBV6-1	-	TRBJ2-3	TRBD1	CASYDRGSLTDTQYF	TGTGCCTCCTACGACAGGGGGAGCTTGACAGATACGCAGTATTTT
TRBV9	once	TRBJ2-1	TRBD2	CASSVGAGVYNEQFF	TGTGCCAGCAGCGTAGGCGCGGGGGTTTACAATGAGCAGTTCTTC
TRBV27	-	TRBJ2-7	-	CASSSSWAEQYF	TGTGCCAGCAGTTCCTCTTGGGCAGAGCAGTACTTC
TRBV11-3	-	TRBJ2-7	-	CASSPPGTPYEQYF	TGTGCCAGCAGCCCCCCCGGGACACCCTACGAGCAGTACTTC
TRBV19	-	TRBJ1-5	-	CASSSRRGEKGQPQHF	TGTGCCAGTAGTTCCCGACGGGGGGAGAAAGGTCAGCCCCAGCATTTT
TRBV28	once	TRBJ2-1	TRBD2	CASSSGLAGGREQFF	TGTGCCAGCAGTTCGGGACTAGCGGGAGGGAGGGAGCAGTTCTTC
TRBV5-6	-	TRBJ2-2	TRBD2	CASSLSGRADTGELFF	TGTGCCAGCAGCTTGAGCGGGAGGGCCGACACCGGGGAGCTGTTTTTT
TRBV27	-	TRBJ1-2	TRBD1	CASSSGQDRGYTF	TGTGCCAGCAGTTCGGGACAGGATCGTGGCTACACCTTC
TRBV4-1	-	TRBJ1-5	-	CASSLAGGNQPQHF	TGCGCCAGCAGCCTCGCGGGGGGGAATCAGCCCCAGCATTTT
TRBV7-9	-	TRBJ2-1	TRBD2	CASSLAGLAGSNEQFF	TGTGCCAGCAGCTTAGCGGGACTAGCGGGAAGCAATGAGCAGTTCTTC
TRBV10-2	-	TRBJ2-3	TRBD2	CASSEWETSGGPDTQYF	TGCGCCAGCAGTGAGTGGGAGACTAGCGGGGGGCCAGATACGCAGTATTTT
TRBV7-3	-	TRBJ2-1	TRBD2	CASSSRLGNSGRASYNEQFF	TGTGCCAGCAGCTCTCGACTTGGGAATAGCGGGAGGGCTTCCTACAATGAGCAGTTCTTC
TRBV7-8	-	TRBJ2-1	-	CASSLAAGIYNEQFF	TGTGCCAGCAGCTTAGCAGCCGGTATCTACAATGAGCAGTTCTTC
TRBV11-2	-	TRBJ1-3	TRBD1	CASRPAGTGLSGNTIYF	TGTGCCAGCCGCCCCGCCGGGACAGGGCTATCTGGAAACACCATATATTTT
TRBV29-1	-	TRBJ2-5	-	CSVPTSGQETQYF	TGCAGCGTTCCCACTTCGGGCCAAGAGACCCAGTACTTC
TRBV28	-	TRBJ2-7	TRBD2	CASTGTSGSDEQYF	TGTGCCAGCACCGGGACTAGCGGGAGTGACGAGCAGTACTTC
TRBV13	few	TRBJ2-7	TRBD1	CASSLATGIHEQYF	TGTGCCAGCAGCTTAGCGACAGGGATCCACGAGCAGTACTTC
TRBV19	-	TRBJ1-1	-	CASSKGQPEAFF	TGTGCCAGTAGTAAAGGACAACCTGAAGCTTTCTTT
TRBV6-5	-	TRBJ1-2	TRBD1	CASRVPGQGNYGYTF	TGTGCCAGCAGGGTACCGGGACAGGGCAACTATGGCTACACCTTC
TRBV5-6	-	TRBJ2-5	TRBD1	CASSWTGEQETQYF	TGTGCCAGCAGCTGGACAGGGGAACAAGAGACCCAGTACTTC
TRBV7-7	-	TRBJ2-5	TRBD2	CASSPGLAGPETQYF	TGTGCCAGCAGCCCGGGACTAGCCGGGCCAGAGACCCAGTACTTC
TRBV19	few	TRBJ2-3	TRBD1	CASSIDRGTGSTDTQYF	TGTGCCAGTAGTATCGACCGCGGGACAGGGAGCACAGATACGCAGTATTTT
TRBV25-1	few	TRBJ2-1	-	CASSEYKGVNEQFF	TGTGCCAGCAGTGAATATAAAGGGGTCAATGAGCAGTTCTTC
TRBV4-1	-	TRBJ2-3	TRBD2	CASSQGPQGGSPTDTQYF	TGCGCCAGCAGCCAAGGTCCTCAGGGCGGGAGCCCCACAGATACGCAGTATTTT
TRBV19	-	TRBJ1-3	-	CASSRVSGNTIYF	TGTGCCAGTAGCAGGGTGTCTGGAAACACCATATATTTT
TRBV6-6	-	TRBJ1-1	-	CASTPLDRSTEAFF	TGTGCCAGCACCCCACTCGACCGGAGCACTGAAGCTTTCTTT
TRBV5-4	-	TRBJ2-7	-	CASSRQAGYEQYF	TGTGCCAGCAGTCGACAAGCAGGGTACGAGCAGTACTTC
TRBV6-5	few	TRBJ2-7	-	CASSKQGAEQYF	TGTGCCAGCAGTAAACAGGGCGCCGAGCAGTACTTC
TRBV7-2	-	TRBJ2-5	TRBD2	CASSSATSGRFPQYF	TGTGCCAGCAGCAGCGCTACTAGCGGGAGGTTCCCCCAGTACTTC
TRBV28	-	TRBJ2-7	TRBD1	CASSQGQGARYEQYF	TGTGCCAGCAGCCAGGGACAGGGGGCGCGTTATGAGCAGTACTTC
TRBV9	-	TRBJ2-3	TRBD2	CASSVRGTSGALFTDTQYF	TGTGCCAGCAGCGTACGGGGGACTAGCGGGGCCTTGTTCACAGATACGCAGTATTTT
TRBV27	-	TRBJ2-3	TRBD1	CASSHDRADTQYF	TGTGCCAGCAGCCATGACAGGGCAGATACGCAGTATTTT
TRBV7-7	-	TRBJ2-3	TRBD1	CASSLGTGTGGDTQYF	TGTGCCAGCAGCTTAGGAACCGGGACAGGGGGAGATACGCAGTATTTT
TRBV27	once	TRBJ1-4	-	CASRDSLNEKLFF	TGTGCCAGCAGGGACAGTCTTAATGAAAAACTGTTTTTT
TRBV4-2	-	TRBJ1-2	-	CASSQGGGYTF	TGTGCCAGCAGCCAGGGGGGTGGCTACACCTTC
TRBV7-3	-	TRBJ2-7	TRBD1	CASSLGTVYEQYF	TGTGCCAGCAGCCTCGGGACAGTCTACGAGCAGTACTTC
TRBV7-2	-	TRBJ2-5	TRBD2	CASSFVAGPQETQYF	TGTGCCAGCAGCTTTGTAGCGGGCCCCCAAGAGACCCAGTACTTC